This is a list of T cell receptor beta chains from one sample in a study of T cell repertoires in cytomegalovirus infection. Their antigens are not known. One entry per CDR3 protein results from TCRdb running MiXCR on the reads. The sample consists of tens of thousands of distinct CDR3 sequences, around two fifths of them appearing once. The specimen comprised CD8+ T cells from cultured PBMCs, sampled from culture after CMV antigen stimulation. The receptors stem from a human donor in good health (CMV status not recorded). Some clones in this sample may be carry-over from other donors' samples. CDR3s include the opening cysteine and the closing phenylalanine or tryptophan. D genes are given only for firm matches. Expanded clones get a size class; other rows say once, few or many, or leave the size out.

D gene,clone size,V gene,J gene,CDR3 DNA,CDR3 protein
.,few,TRBV7-9,TRBJ1-1,TGTGCCAGCACGGACGGGAGGAACACTGAAGCTTTCTTT,CASTDGRNTEAFF
.,.,TRBV19,TRBJ1-2,TGTGCCAGTAGTCCCCGCCTCGGACATCCCGCTGGCTACACCTTC,CASSPRLGHPAGYTF
TRBD2,few,TRBV5-4,TRBJ2-7,TGTGCCAGCAGCCCTAACTCTGGACTAGCGGGTCCCTACGAGCAGTACTTC,CASSPNSGLAGPYEQYF
.,.,TRBV11-2,TRBJ2-1,TGTGCCAGCAGCGAGACCAGGGTTATGGGCGATGAGCAGTTCTTC,CASSETRVMGDEQFF
.,.,TRBV29-1,TRBJ1-2,TGCAGCGTCCGGCGGGGAAACTATGGCTACACCTTC,CSVRRGNYGYTF
TRBD1,.,TRBV12-3/TRBV12-4,TRBJ2-2,TGTGCCAGCAGCCCTAGGACAGGGGGAGCTTTACCGTTCGCCGGGGAGCTGTTTTTT,CASSPRTGGALPFAGELFF
.,.,TRBV10-3,TRBJ1-1,TGTGCCATCAGTGACCCTACAGAGAACACTGAAGCTTTCTTT,CAISDPTENTEAFF
.,.,TRBV12-3/TRBV12-4,TRBJ2-7,TGTGCCAGCAGTTTGGAAGGGGACGAGCAGTACTTC,CASSLEGDEQYF
.,.,TRBV27,TRBJ2-3,TGTGCCAGCCACACAGATACGCAGTATTTT,CASHTDTQYF
.,once,TRBV27,TRBJ2-7,TGTGCCAGCAGTTTAGGTCCGGGGAACGAGCAGTACTTC,CASSLGPGNEQYF
.,.,TRBV2,TRBJ1-1,TGTGCCAGCAGCTCGCCAGGGGACGGACCCGGGAGGGGAGAAGCTTTCTTT,CASSSPGDGPGRGEAFF
TRBD1,once,TRBV6-1,TRBJ1-2,TGTGCCAGCAGTGAGCTGGGGGACAGGGTGCACGGCTACACCTTC,CASSELGDRVHGYTF
.,.,TRBV28,TRBJ1-4,TGTGCCAGCAGTTTAGGGCAGGGTGTCGAAAAACTGTTTTTT,CASSLGQGVEKLFF
.,few,TRBV7-2,TRBJ2-5,TGTGCCAGCAGCTTAGCGCTGGGTATAGAGACCCAGTACTTC,CASSLALGIETQYF
.,.,TRBV5-5,TRBJ2-7,TGTGCCAGCAGCTCGATGTTGGGACCCTACGAGCAGTACTTC,CASSSMLGPYEQYF
.,few,TRBV6-1,TRBJ2-1,TGTGCCAGCAGCATTGCTAGCGTCTCCTACAATGAGCAGTTCTTC,CASSIASVSYNEQFF
TRBD1,few,TRBV24-1,TRBJ2-1,TGTGCCACCAGTGATACCAGGGGGACCTACAATGAGCAGTTCTTC,CATSDTRGTYNEQFF
TRBD2,few,TRBV7-8,TRBJ2-7,TGTGCCAGCAGCTTAGGTCTAGCGGGGGATACCTACGAGCAGTACTTC,CASSLGLAGDTYEQYF
.,.,TRBV7-8,TRBJ2-3,TGTGCCAGCAGCATCGGACACCAGGGCCCAGATACGCAGTATTTT,CASSIGHQGPDTQYF
.,.,TRBV11-2,TRBJ2-7,TGTGCCAGCAGCCCCCTGGCTACCGTCTACGAGCAGTACTTC,CASSPLATVYEQYF
.,.,TRBV28,TRBJ1-2,TGTGCCAGCAGCCGGACACCGGGCTACACCTTC,CASSRTPGYTF
.,.,TRBV6-5,TRBJ2-2,TGTGCCAGCAGGGCCCGGGGGAACACCGGGGAGCTGTTTTTT,CASRARGNTGELFF